This T cell receptor beta chain was obtained from a study of blood T cell repertoires in COVID-19 (dated by TCRdb to the early 2020s). Looking at the study overall: Collaborator samples came from the United States, Italy and Spain and covered acute and convalescent phases of COVID-19. The prospective study material was composed of cDNA or gDNA derived from T cells, B-cell-depleted T cells, or PBMCs. The repertoires were made available in a free public database intended to serve as a resource for research on the immune response to SARS-CoV-2. HLA class I and class II types, where available, came from metadata supplied by the sample provider rather than from assay-based typing. Samples came from the ongoing ImmuneRACE study (first 160 participants) plus 1,254 subjects from 6 global collaborators. Deeply sampled blood TCRbeta repertoires from subjects exposed to, actively infected with, or recovered from COVID-19 were included in the dataset. Sample metadata almost always included a de-identified subject ID, COVID-19 status, age in years and sex.

Collaborating institutions collected whole blood in K2EDTA tubes following their own protocols. For TCRbeta analysis, collaborators shipped samples in one of three forms: frozen whole blood, isolated PBMCs, or DNA extracted from either of those sample types. The cysteine opens and the phenylalanine closes a CDR3 of 14 amino acids. The DNA shown is the 42-base CDR3, in frame from base 1. Clipping removes 5 bases from V and 7 bases from J, with 11 as the unmatched junction base count. Reading the germline V gene (reference sequence) gives CDR1 SEHNR and CDR2 FQNEAQ. This clone appeared a few times. Its antigen remains undetermined. Base qualities are not recorded, but no much larger clone differs from it by a single base. Overall study results and their limits: Clinical and demographic metadata were provided uncurated, with the amount varying by source and participant.

TCRbeta CDR3 regions were amplified from genomic DNA using the immunoSEQ Assay, a bias-controlled multiplex PCR. The published analysis was carried out like this. Nucleated cell counts per sample were estimated from amplification of reference gene primers within the assay. To quantify the absolute abundance of each unique TCRbeta CDR3 rearrangement, sequence reads were collapsed and filtered. For each sample, productive Simpson clonality was calculated by taking the square root of Simpson's diversity index across productive rearrangements. The table comes from immuneACCESS by way of TCRdb, which keeps in-frame sequences with V and J called. Part of the clones is missing from these tables; in studies checked, under half for an unresolved V gene and the rest for unknown reasons. The D gene and trimming were derived from the DNA, and the V and J assignments and clone size from that table. This sample has roughly 70,000 clones in its table, and around 87% of those were observed once. Approximately 5% of the sample rests with the top ten.

The sequence came from a man aged 45-65 years with active COVID-19. This receptor chain uses TRBV7-9 and TRBJ2-7; 7 nucleotides in the junction match TRBD2. Source material: peripheral blood. The CDR3 reads as follows: CASSRKTHGGEQYF. The DNA sequence reads TGTGCCAGCAGCCGAAAGACTCACGGGGGGGAGCAGTACTTC. With all but the CDR3 taken from the reference TRBV7-9 and TRBJ2-7 genes, the full variable domain is: DTGVSQNPRHKITKRGQNVTFRCDPISEHNRLYWYRQTLGQGPEFLTYFQNEAQLEKSRLLSDRFSAERPKGSFSTLEIQRTEQGDSAMYLCASSRKTHGGEQYFGPGTRLTVT.